This T cell receptor (beta chain) was obtained from a study of T cell responses to AZD1222 COVID-19 vaccine. Findings and limits, study-wide: Baseline testing showed seropositivity in only six or seven AZD1222 recipients. Vaccination with two AZD1222 doses was followed by a rise in Spike-specific TCR breadth and depth. The span of vaccine-associated CD4 TCRs extended across spike, with dominance at 160-218 and 743-854.

This clone was found a few times. Its cognate antigen is unknown. Measured with immunoSEQ multiplex PCR; TCRdb has only the in-frame clones, and not every one. The repertoire holds 150,000 to 200,000 clones, with just over 90% as singletons. This TCR was recovered from an adult who received the AZD1222 COVID-19 vaccine. This material consisted of peripheral blood, taken 28 days after the second AZD1222 dose.

This CDR3 is CAAGPGDGYTF. The CDR3 coding sequence is TGTGCCGCCGGGCCAGGAGATGGCTACACCTTC. The chain has TRBV18 and TRBJ1-2, with D unresolved. The CDR3 has 11 amino acids. The V gene's germline CDR1 is KGHSH and CDR2 LQKENI. Trimming stripped 11 bases from V and 6 bases from J, with 13 bases between.